What follows are 22 T cell receptor beta chains derived from one specimen sequenced in a study of blood T cell repertoires in COVID-19. The repertoire was sequenced with immunoSEQ multiplex PCR; TCRdb's copy has only in-frame clones and lacks some. Of some 360,000 clones listed, roughly 90% are singletons. The sample was peripheral blood. Every receptor here comes from a woman aged 55-70 years with COVID-19, enrolled during active disease.

The V gene is TRBV7-6, the J gene TRBJ2-2, with a weak D call TRBD1 (6 bases). V was trimmed by 5 bases and J by 6 bases, leaving 10 bases between them. Germline CDR1 and CDR2: SGHVS and FNYEAQ. The CDR3 consists of 13 residues. CDR3 residues: CASSPGVSGELFF. CDR3 in DNA: TGTGCCAGCAGCCCAGGGGTTTCCGGGGAGCTGTTTTTT.

The CDR3 region has the DNA TGTGCCAGCAGCTTGACAGGGTCAGCAGATACGCAGTATTTT. Translation: CASSLTGSADTQYF. This chain connects TRBV11-3 to TRBJ2-3; 7 bases align to TRBD1. The CDR3 is made up of 14 amino acids. The V segment lost 3 bases and the J segment 4 bases; nucleotides outside the gene matches: 4. Per the germline V gene, CDR1 is SGHNT and CDR2 is YENEEA.

Concerning this clone itself: This sample includes further DNA sequences coding for the same CDR3. V gene TRBV5-1 combines with J gene TRBJ1-5, with TRBD1 matching 8 bases. V lost 4 bases to trimming and J lost 4 bases; unmatched junction nucleotides: 4. Germline values: CDR1 SGHRS, CDR2 YFSETQ. This CDR3 is built from 14 residues. CDR3 DNA sequence: TGCGCCAGCAGCCCCGGGACAGGAAATCAGCCCCAGCATTTT. Translating it yields CASSPGTGNQPQHF.

V and J are TRBV3-1 (or the pseudogene TRBV3-2) and TRBJ2-2, with D tentatively TRBD2 (5 bases). Trimming pared 8 bases from V and 5 bases from J, leaving 12 bases between. This CDR3 contains 13 residues. Germline loops: CDR1 LGHDT, CDR2 YNNKEL (reference sequence). CDR3: CASSTRFTGELFF. The CDR3 bases are TGTGCCAGCTCCACTAGATTTACCGGGGAGCTGTTTTTT.

The chain uses TRBV24-1 and TRBJ2-5; possible D gene TRBD2, 6 bases. Trimming cost V 6 bases and J 5 bases, with 21 bases left between them. This CDR3 is built from 16 residues. The germline V gene has CDR1 KGHDR and CDR2 SFDVKD. As DNA, the CDR3 is TGTGCCACCAGTTCTGGCGGGGCAGGGAGAAGGGAGACCCAGTACTTC. Translated, it gives CATSSGGAGRRETQYF.

V is TRBV5-1 and J is TRBJ1-5; 10 bases fit TRBD1. Looked up from germline, CDR1 is SGHRS and CDR2 is YFSETQ. This CDR3 is 16 amino acids long. The V segment lost 0 bases and the J segment 4 bases; nucleotides outside the gene matches: 4. The CDR3, as DNA: TGCGCCAGCAGCTTGGGTGGGACAGGGGAGAATCAGCCCCAGCATTTT. It yields the protein CASSLGGTGENQPQHF.

The V gene is TRBV19, the J gene TRBJ1-5; TRBD1 matches 9 bases. V was pared by 4 bases and J by 4 bases, with 2 bases of the junction left unmatched. There are 14 residues in the CDR3. Per germline, CDR1 LNHDA and CDR2 SQIVND (reference sequence). The CDR3 here is CASSRDRVNQPQHF. Here the CDR3 DNA reads TGTGCCAGTAGTAGGGACAGGGTTAATCAGCCCCAGCATTTT. Looking up the rest from reference TRBV19 and TRBJ1-5 gives the full variable domain: DGGITQSPKYLFRKEGQNVTLSCEQNLNHDAMYWYRQDPGQGLRLIYYSQIVNDFQKGDIAEGYSVSREKKESFPLTVTSAQKNPTAFYLCASSRDRVNQPQHFGDGTRLSIL.

V usage is TRBV10-3 and J usage is TRBJ1-2; 7 nucleotides match TRBD1. The V gene end was trimmed by 8 bases and the J gene end by 4 bases; junction bases not matched to a gene: 10. This CDR3 spans 14 amino acids. From germline, CDR1 is ENHRY and CDR2 SYGVKD. CDR3 residues: CAIGFGGQTYGYTF. The CDR3 DNA is TGTGCCATCGGCTTTGGGGGACAGACCTATGGCTACACCTTC.

This chain joins TRBV4-1 and TRBJ1-2, with 8 bases matching TRBD1. Trimming cost V 3 bases and J 0 bases; bases outside gene matches: 15. The CDR3 totals 19 residues. Per the germline V gene, CDR1 is MGHRA and CDR2 is YSYEKL. The CDR3 DNA reads TGCGCCAGCAGCCATATCGTATCATCAGTGGGACAGGCTAACTATGGCTACACCTTC. This codes for CASSHIVSSVGQANYGYTF.

The rearrangement joins TRBV18 to TRBJ2-5; no clear D gene. V gave up 0 bases and J gave up 2 bases, with 7 bases separating them. This CDR3 has 14 amino acids. Germline CDR1 KGHSH, CDR2 LQKENI. CDR3 sequence (DNA): TGTGCCAGCTCACCACCTAACTTACAAGAGACCCAGTACTTC. As protein: CASSPPNLQETQYF.

The gene calls are TRBV6-5 and TRBJ1-2; 7 bases align to TRBD1. CDR3 size: 13 residues. V trimming: 7 bases; J trimming: 4 bases; junction bases outside the gene matches: 6. Germline CDR1 and CDR2: MNHEY and SVGAGI. CDR3 in amino acids: CASTPGTAYGYTF. CDR3 in DNA: TGTGCCAGCACTCCTGGGACAGCCTATGGCTACACCTTC.

J is TRBJ1-4 and V is TRBV3-1 (or the pseudogene TRBV3-2); 7 bases are a match to TRBD1. The CDR3 is made up of 14 amino acids. Germline V gene data show CDR1 as LGHDT and CDR2 as YNNKEL (reference sequence). The ends lost 4 bases at V and 7 bases at J; junction bases unmatched: 6. CDR3 nucleotide sequence: TGTGCCAGCAGCCTGACAGGGCGGACTGAAAAACTGTTTTTT. The encoded protein is CASSLTGRTEKLFF.

The chain is built from TRBV6-5 and TRBJ1-1; TRBD1 aligns across 7 bases. With 6 bases clipped from V and 7 bases from J, the junction kept 11 bases outside the gene matches. The CDR3 covers 14 residues. Germline V lookup: CDR1 MNHEY, CDR2 SVGAGI. CDR3 sequence reads: CASSAAGTVGEAFF. In nucleotides, the CDR3 is TGTGCCAGCAGCGCGGCGGGGACAGTAGGTGAAGCTTTCTTT.

The chain has TRBV5-1 and TRBJ1-5; D unresolved. CDR1 is SGHRS, CDR2 YFSETQ, per germline. Between the trimmed V and J ends, which lost 0 bases and 5 bases, there was a span of 9 bases. The CDR3 extends over 14 amino acids. The CDR3 here is CASSLEGGHQPQHF. The CDR3 DNA sequence: TGCGCCAGCAGCTTGGAGGGAGGGCATCAGCCCCAGCATTTT.

V gene TRBV7-2 combines with J gene TRBJ2-2, with D possibly TRBD1 on 5 matching bases. Germline V CDR1 and CDR2: SGHTA, FQGNSA. The CDR3 covers 17 residues. The V and J ends lost 1 base and 4 bases respectively, with 16 bases between them. This CDR3 is CASSLDGQGLFTGELFF. The CDR3 DNA sequence: TGTGCCAGCAGCTTAGATGGGCAGGGTTTATTCACCGGGGAGCTGTTTTTT.

V is TRBV7-9 and J is TRBJ1-1; D uncertain. Trimming pared 4 bases from V and 4 bases from J, leaving 13 bases between. Germline assignment: CDR1 SEHNR and CDR2 FQNEAQ (reference sequence). The CDR3 contains 14 residues. The CDR3 spells CASSSSPGSTEAFF. CDR3 DNA: TGTGCCAGCAGCTCCAGCCCTGGGAGCACTGAAGCTTTCTTT. Variable domain in full (rest from reference TRBV7-9 and TRBJ1-1): DTGVSQNPRHKITKRGQNVTFRCDPISEHNRLYWYRQTLGQGPEFLTYFQNEAQLEKSRLLSDRFSAERPKGSFSTLEIQRTEQGDSAMYLCASSSSPGSTEAFFGQGTRLTVV.

The rearrangement links TRBV6-6 to TRBJ1-1, with 8 bases matching TRBD1. CDR3 size: 15 residues. The ends lost 6 bases at V and 1 base at J; junction bases unmatched: 7. From germline, CDR1 is MNHNY and CDR2 SVGAGI (reference sequence). CDR3 sequence (DNA): TGTGCCAGCAGCACCGGACAGGGCGGGAACACTGAAGCTTTCTTT. Residues: CASSTGQGGNTEAFF.

The V and J genes are TRBV19 and TRBJ1-2; D unclear. The V and J ends lost 2 bases and 5 bases respectively, with 9 bases between them. This CDR3 contains 13 residues. Germline V gene lookup returns CDR1 LNHDA and CDR2 SQIVND (reference sequence). The CDR3 nucleotides are TGTGCCAGTAGTATAACAGAGAGTTATGGCTACACCTTC. Encoded protein: CASSITESYGYTF.

This chain links TRBV4-1 with TRBJ2-3; D may be TRBD2 (7 bases). Germline-derived CDR1 and CDR2 are MGHRA and YSYEKL. The germline V and J ends were trimmed by 1 base and 5 bases, with 25 bases remaining between them. CDR3 size: 19 residues. CDR3 DNA: TGCGCCAGCAGCCAAGGCCGGGTTGGGATGGGGGGGCTGAGAGATACGCAGTATTTT. This translates into CASSQGRVGMGGLRDTQYF.

V and J are TRBV18 and TRBJ2-7; D is perhaps TRBD1 (6 bases). V lost 0 bases, J lost 1 base, and 7 bases lay in between. Germline CDR1 reads KGHSH; CDR2 reads LQKENI. The CDR3 loop spans 14 amino acids. CDR3 region: CASSPPDRSYEQYF. CDR3 nucleotides: TGTGCCAGCTCACCACCGGACAGATCCTACGAGCAGTACTTC.

V usage is TRBV9 and J usage is TRBJ2-1, with D perhaps TRBD2 (6 bases). Deletions cut 0 bases from V and 9 bases from J, with 25 bases between. CDR3 length: 18 residues. Germline CDR1 is SGDLS and CDR2 is YYNGEE. CDR3 bases: TGTGCCAGCAGCGTAGTGGGGGGACCCGGGACCTCTAGGGGTGAGCAGTTCTTC. Translated: CASSVVGGPGTSRGEQFF.

The chain joins TRBV6-1 to TRBJ1-3, with D unresolved. The CDR3 is 13 residues long. Between the trimmed V and J ends, which lost 3 bases and 0 bases, there was a span of 3 bases. Germline values: CDR1 MNHNS, CDR2 SASEGT. CDR3 amino acids: CASSDNSGNTIYF. DNA of the CDR3: TGTGCCAGCAGTGACAACTCTGGAAACACCATATATTTT.